The 11 T cell receptor beta chains reported below all come from one sample, sequenced in a study of shared clonotypes between healthy human individuals. TCRdb's table, derived via immunoSEQ multiplex PCR, lists solely in-frame clones and lacks some. This table holds under 2.5 million clones, less than 95% found once. Sequencing used naive CD4+ T cells from PBMCs. Subset denoted: CD45RA+ positively selected. These receptors originate from a man aged 18 to 29 in good health. Some clones in this sample may be carry-over from other donors' samples.

The CDR3 nucleotides are TGCGCCAGCAGCCCTTGGGGACAGGGTGGCACTGAAGCTTTCTTT. This sequence encodes CASSPWGQGGTEAFF. The chain combines TRBV5-1 with TRBJ1-1, with 9 nucleotides matching TRBD1. The junction had 8 bases not matched to a gene; V was cut back by 4 bases and J by 4 bases. From germline, CDR1 is SGHRS and CDR2 YFSETQ. This CDR3 has 15 amino acids.

The rearrangement joins TRBV5-1 to TRBJ1-4; no clear D gene. There are 14 residues in the CDR3. V lost 0 bases and J 6 bases, leaving 9 bases between the germline ends. Looked up from germline, CDR1 is SGHRS and CDR2 is YFSETQ. For the CDR3, the DNA is TGCGCCAGCAGCTTGGGGCAGGAAGATGAAAAACTGTTTTTT. Translating gives CASSLGQEDEKLFF.

The CDR3: CASSFLRQGRNQPQHF. The CDR3 nucleotides are TGTGCCAGCAGTTTTTTAAGACAGGGGAGAAATCAGCCCCAGCATTTT. The V and J genes are TRBV28 and TRBJ1-5, with TRBD1 matching over 8 bases. This CDR3 is built from 16 residues. The V segment lost 3 bases and the J segment 4 bases; nucleotides outside the gene matches: 8. Looked up from germline, CDR1 is MDHEN and CDR2 is SYDVKM.

The chain is built from TRBV28 and TRBJ1-5; D not certain. CDR1 is MDHEN and CDR2 is SYDVKM in the germline V gene. V lost 4 bases and J lost 6, with 16 bases in between. The CDR3 has 15 amino acids. Written as DNA, the CDR3 is TGTGCCAGCAGTTCCACTCACCTCGGTAGTCAGCCCCAGCATTTT. Translating it yields CASSSTHLGSQPQHF.

A word on this clone: The sample holds other DNA sequences that translate to the same CDR3. The rearrangement links TRBV18 to TRBJ1-1; TRBD1 agrees at 7 bases. The CDR3 runs 15 residues. Germline CDR1 KGHSH, CDR2 LQKENI. V shed 2 bases and J 2 bases; nucleotides not matched to a gene: 5. CDR3 sequence reads: CASSPTTGLNTEAFF. CDR3 coding DNA: TGTGCCAGCTCACCAACGACAGGGCTCAACACTGAAGCTTTCTTT.

The rearrangement links TRBV7-2 to TRBJ2-3; 8 bases agree with TRBD2. The length of the CDR3 is 18 residues. Germline CDR1 is SGHTA and CDR2 is FQGNSA. With V trimmed by 2 bases and J by 2 bases, 12 bases remained unmatched. CDR3 DNA sequence: TGTGCCAGCAGCTTACCCCGCGGGGTAGCGGGGATCACAGATACGCAGTATTTT. Its protein is CASSLPRGVAGITDTQYF.

The chain is built from TRBV14 and TRBJ2-4; D gene ambiguous. The CDR3 totals 16 residues. Germline V gene lookup returns CDR1 SGHDN and CDR2 FVKESK. V lost 4 bases and J 2 bases, leaving 15 bases between the germline ends. CDR3 DNA sequence: TGTGCCAGCAGCCCGGGCCCAAGACTCACCAAAAACATTCAGTACTTC. It yields the protein CASSPGPRLTKNIQYF.

The V and J genes are TRBV6-1 and TRBJ2-2; D might be TRBD1 (5 bases). The CDR3 runs to 15 residues. V lost 8 bases and J 6 bases, leaving 19 bases between the germline ends. Germline V lookup: CDR1 MNHNS, CDR2 SASEGT. The CDR3 DNA is TGTGCCAGCCTTATTTCAGTAGGGGCCCCCGGGGAGCTGTTTTTT. Amino acid sequence: CASLISVGAPGELFF.

The genes are TRBV28 and TRBJ1-4; D ambiguous. Deletions cut 2 bases from V and 7 bases from J, with 5 bases between. From germline, CDR1 is MDHEN and CDR2 SYDVKM. The CDR3 covers 12 residues. Here the CDR3 reads CASSLKGEKLFF. For the CDR3, the DNA is TGTGCCAGCAGTTTAAAAGGTGAAAAACTGTTTTTT.

V usage is TRBV19 and J usage is TRBJ2-2, with 9 bases lining up with TRBD1. The CDR3 length is 16 residues. The trim removed 5 bases at V and 6 bases at J, leaving 10 bases unmatched. Per germline, CDR1 LNHDA and CDR2 SQIVND (reference sequence). CDR3 sequence reads: CASSQGDRVSAGELFF. In DNA form, the CDR3 reads TGTGCCAGTAGTCAAGGGGACAGGGTTTCCGCCGGGGAGCTGTTTTTT. The full variable domain, in which reference TRBV19 and TRBJ2-2 provide the parts outside the CDR3, is DGGITQSPKYLFRKEGQNVTLSCEQNLNHDAMYWYRQDPGQGLRLIYYSQIVNDFQKGDIAEGYSVSREKKESFPLTVTSAQKNPTAFYLCASSQGDRVSAGELFFGEGSRLTVL.

The chain has TRBV25-1 and TRBJ1-1, with D perhaps TRBD1 (5 bases). The CDR3 is 13 amino acids. Germline CDR1 MGHDK, CDR2 SYGVNS. V shed 4 bases and J shed 7 bases, with 13 bases lying between them. The CDR3 bases are TGTGCCAGCAGTGGCCAGGGTTCAGGTGAAGCTTTCTTT. The encoded protein is CASSGQGSGEAFF.